The 26 T cell receptor beta chains below were found in one sample sequenced in a study of blood T cell repertoires in COVID-19. Generated by immunoSEQ multiplex PCR, the TCRdb table keeps only in-frame clones and is missing some. The profile covers around 200,000 clones, with around 78% appearing a single time and 2.5% to 3.5% taken by the ten largest. Sequenced: peripheral blood. Receptor source: an elderly woman with active or convalescent COVID-19.

This CDR3 reads CASRGGRQGFLRQYF. DNA for the CDR3: TGTGCCAGTAGGGGAGGGAGACAGGGGTTCTTGCGGCAGTACTTC. This sequence joins TRBV19 and TRBJ2-7; a weak D match, TRBD1 (8 bases). Trimming cost V 6 bases and J 9 bases, with 24 bases left between them. CDR1 is LNHDA, CDR2 SQIVND, per germline (reference sequence). The CDR3 sequence is 15 residues long. The full variable domain, rest sourced from reference TRBV19 and TRBJ2-7, is DGGITQSPKYLFRKEGQNVTLSCEQNLNHDAMYWYRQDPGQGLRLIYYSQIVNDFQKGDIAEGYSVSREKKESFPLTVTSAQKNPTAFYLCASRGGRQGFLRQYFGPGTRLTVT.

This clone was seen only once. This chain joins TRBV18 and TRBJ1-1; 9 bases are shared with TRBD1. The CDR3 consists of 18 residues. V lost 1 base and J lost 3; bases outside the gene matches: 12. Germline values: CDR1 KGHSH, CDR2 LQKENI. The CDR3 DNA is TGTGCCAGCTCACCACGGGTCAATACAGGGGGCCCGGACACTGAAGCTTTCTTT. Its protein is CASSPRVNTGGPDTEAFF.

Only a few counts were recorded for this clone. The J gene is TRBJ1-2, the V gene TRBV6-6; 7 nucleotides agree with TRBD1. V lost 0 bases to trimming and J lost 2 bases; unmatched junction nucleotides: 3. The CDR3 is 15 amino acids. CDR1 is MNHNY and CDR2 is SVGAGI in the germline V gene (reference sequence). CDR3 region: CASSYSIGGNYGYTF. In DNA, the CDR3 is TGTGCCAGCAGTTACTCGATAGGGGGCAACTATGGCTACACCTTC.

The genes are TRBV4-1 and TRBJ2-3; D may be TRBD2 (5 bases). The V end was cut by 0 bases, the J end by 5 bases, with 12 bases between. CDR1 is MGHRA and CDR2 is YSYEKL in the germline V gene. CDR3 length equals 15 residues. CDR3 nucleotide sequence: TGCGCCAGCAGCCAAGAAAGGGAGCTCGGAGATACGCAGTATTTT. Translation: CASSQERELGDTQYF.

The genes are TRBV5-1 and TRBJ1-4; 7 nucleotides match TRBD1. V trimming: 3 bases; J trimming: 3 bases; junction bases outside the gene matches: 2. Germline V gives CDR1 SGHRS, CDR2 YFSETQ. The CDR3 length is 14 residues. The CDR3 DNA sequence: TGCGCCAGCAGCTCCGGACAGGCTAATGAAAAACTGTTTTTT. Its protein product is CASSSGQANEKLFF.

This clone was seen once. This chain links TRBV5-1 with TRBJ2-7; 9 bases map to TRBD2. The CDR3 has 15 residues. The V segment lost 5 bases and the J segment 0 bases; nucleotides outside the gene matches: 6. CDR1 SGHRS and CDR2 YFSETQ come from the germline V gene. CDR3: CASRELAGSSYEQYF. For the CDR3, the DNA is TGCGCCAGCAGAGAGCTAGCGGGGAGCTCCTACGAGCAGTACTTC.

V usage is TRBV6-5 and J usage is TRBJ2-1, with 7 bases fitting TRBD1. J gave up 7 bases and V 4 bases, and 7 bases lay outside the gene matches. This CDR3 is built from 14 residues. CDR1 and CDR2 (germline): MNHEY, SVGAGI. The CDR3 nucleotides read TGTGCCAGCAGTTCCACGACAGGGCTAAATGAGCAGTTCTTC. Its translation: CASSSTTGLNEQFF.

The chain carries TRBV29-1 and TRBJ1-1; D remains unclear. The V gene's germline CDR1 is SQVTM and CDR2 ANQGSEA. The CDR3 consists of 12 residues. V lost 4 bases, J lost 0 bases, and 6 bases lay in between. Here the CDR3 DNA reads TGCAGCGTTGGTTCTGTGAACACTGAAGCTTTCTTT. This codes for CSVGSVNTEAFF.

The chain carries TRBV6-5 and TRBJ1-2, with 8 bases aligning to TRBD1. V was pared by 5 bases and J by 4 bases, with 3 bases of the junction left unmatched. CDR1 is MNHEY and CDR2 is SVGAGI in the germline V gene. CDR3 size: 13 residues. The DNA for the CDR3 is TGTGCCAGCAGTATCAGGGGGCTCTATGGCTACACCTTC. Residues: CASSIRGLYGYTF.

This clone was seen once. The chain uses TRBV2 and TRBJ1-1, with a tentative D call TRBD1 (5 bases). Germline assignment: CDR1 SNHLY and CDR2 FYNNEI. Deletions cut 10 bases from V and 12 bases from J, with 27 bases between. This CDR3 spans 14 amino acids. The CDR3 is CATYREEGLGLPFF. The CDR3 DNA reads as TGTGCCACATATAGGGAGGAGGGGTTGGGTTTGCCTTTCTTT.

The chain joins TRBV6-6 to TRBJ1-6; D gene ambiguous. The V end lost 5 bases, the J end lost 5 bases, and 16 bases lay between the germline ends. This CDR3 has 16 amino acids. Per germline, CDR1 MNHNY and CDR2 SVGAGI (reference sequence). CDR3 sequence reads: CASSRPRDNNNSPLHF. CDR3 sequence (DNA): TGTGCCAGCAGTCGACCCAGAGACAACAATAATTCACCCCTCCACTTT.

J is TRBJ2-4 and V is TRBV6-1, with D unclear. The CDR3 runs to 14 residues. From germline, CDR1 is MNHNS and CDR2 SASEGT. Trimming stripped 1 base from V and 9 bases from J, with 13 bases between. As DNA, the CDR3 is TGTGCCAGCAGTGAAGTCCCCGCAACTGGCATTCAGTACTTC. This gives the protein CASSEVPATGIQYF.

The V and J genes are TRBV9 and TRBJ2-1; the match to TRBD1 covers 8 bases. Germline CDR1 and CDR2: SGDLS and YYNGEE. This CDR3 is 15 amino acids long. After removal of 4 bases from V and 5 bases from J, the junction contained 8 bases not matched to a gene. The CDR3 here is CASSPWTGSDNEQFF. The CDR3 DNA follows: TGTGCCAGCAGCCCTTGGACAGGGAGCGACAATGAGCAGTTCTTC.

The chain's CDR3 is CATEEGARNEQFF. CDR3 in DNA: TGTGCCACCGAAGAGGGGGCGAGGAATGAGCAGTTCTTC. V usage is TRBV24-1 and J usage is TRBJ2-1; 7 nucleotides agree with TRBD1. Germline-derived CDR1 and CDR2 are KGHDR and SFDVKD. After removal of 9 bases from V and 7 bases from J, the junction contained 8 bases not matched to a gene. The CDR3 has 13 amino acids.

This clone was seen a few times. The rearrangement joins TRBV11-2 to TRBJ2-7; 10 nucleotides align to TRBD2. Germline CDR1 is SGHAT and CDR2 is FQNNGV. Unmatched junction bases numbered 11, after V lost 1 base and J lost 5 bases. This CDR3 spans 17 amino acids. The CDR3: CASSLGLAGATRDEQYF. DNA of the CDR3: TGTGCCAGCAGCTTAGGTCTAGCGGGGGCCACACGGGACGAGCAGTACTTC. The variable domain in full, with the rest retrieved from reference TRBV11-2 and TRBJ2-7, is EAGVAQSPRYKIIEKRQSVAFWCNPISGHATLYWYQQILGQGPKLLIQFQNNGVVDDSQLPKDRFSAERLKGVDSTLKIQPAKLEDSAVYLCASSLGLAGATRDEQYFGPGTRLTVT.

Concerning this clone itself: This CDR3 is also generated by other DNA sequences in the sample. The CDR3 loop is CASSQDGNQPQHF. CDR3 nucleotide sequence: TGCGCCAGCAGCCAAGACGGTAATCAGCCCCAGCATTTT. V and J are TRBV4-3 and TRBJ1-5; D gene uncertain. Trimming stripped 0 bases from V and 4 bases from J, with 4 bases between. This CDR3 region has 13 residues. The germline CDR1 and CDR2 sequences are LGHNA and YSLEER.

The CDR3 protein is CASRGQVWDTQYF. CDR3 coding DNA: TGTGCCAGCAGGGGACAGGTCTGGGATACGCAGTATTTT. V usage is TRBV5-5 and J usage is TRBJ2-3; 8 nucleotides line up with TRBD1. Trimming took 5 bases from V and 6 from J; bases not matched to a gene: 5. The germline gives CDR1 SGHKS, CDR2 YYEKEE (reference sequence). This CDR3 spans 13 amino acids.

The chain is built from TRBV4-3 and TRBJ1-2, with a tentative D call TRBD1 (6 bases). The CDR3 is made up of 15 amino acids. CDR1 LGHNA and CDR2 YSLEER come from the germline V gene. Trimming took off 0 bases at V and 5 bases at J, with 13 bases between the two ends. The CDR3, as DNA: TGCGCCAGCAGCCAAGATCGTGGTCAGGGGTATGGCTACACCTTC. Its translation: CASSQDRGQGYGYTF.

This rearrangement joins TRBV5-1 to TRBJ1-1; 10 bases are a match to TRBD1. Trimming at V came to 4 bases and at J to 5 bases, leaving 8 bases not matched to a gene. The germline V gene has CDR1 SGHRS and CDR2 YFSETQ. CDR3 length: 15 amino acids. CDR3 in DNA: TGCGCCAGCAGCCTGCAAGGACAGGGGGGGACTGAAGCTTTCTTT. Its translation is CASSLQGQGGTEAFF.

The chain links TRBV28 to TRBJ1-4; TRBD1 aligns across 7 bases. The CDR3 length is 13 residues. The ends lost 8 bases at V and 7 bases at J; junction bases unmatched: 7. Germline V CDR1 and CDR2: MDHEN, SYDVKM. The CDR3 DNA reads as TGTGCCAGCCTCAGGGGGTTGAGTGAAAAACTGTTTTTT. Translating gives CASLRGLSEKLFF.

The gene calls are TRBV2 and TRBJ1-5, with 7 bases that match TRBD1. CDR1 is SNHLY and CDR2 is FYNNEI in the germline V gene. The ends lost 4 bases at V and 6 bases at J; junction bases unmatched: 6. This CDR3 has 14 residues. The CDR3 reads CASSVQGLGQPQHF. CDR3 DNA: TGTGCCAGCAGTGTACAGGGGCTTGGTCAGCCCCAGCATTTT.

This chain uses TRBV3-1 (or the pseudogene TRBV3-2) with TRBJ1-1; D remains ambiguous. V was trimmed by 2 bases and J by 8 bases, leaving 12 bases between them. Germline V gives CDR1 LGHDT, CDR2 YNNKEL (reference sequence). The CDR3 contains 13 residues. The CDR3 region is CASSQLSVLEAFF. DNA for the CDR3: TGTGCCAGCAGCCAATTGTCCGTCCTAGAAGCTTTCTTT.

The genes are TRBV28 and TRBJ1-3; D unresolved. The V gene lost 5 bases and the J gene lost 8 bases, with 13 bases spanning the gap. Germline lookup yields CDR1 MDHEN and CDR2 SYDVKM. This CDR3 contains 13 residues. DNA of the CDR3: TGTGCCAGCAGTGCGGTGGTGGGTGACACCATATATTTT. The encoded protein is CASSAVVGDTIYF.

V usage is TRBV7-2 and J usage is TRBJ1-3; 7 positions agree with TRBD1. Germline values: CDR1 SGHTA, CDR2 FQGNSA. V was clipped by 5 bases and J by 0 bases; unmatched bases: 7. The CDR3 runs 16 residues. CDR3 nucleotides: TGTGCCAGCAGCGGTGACAGGGCCCGCTCTGGAAACACCATATATTTT. Protein product: CASSGDRARSGNTIYF.

This clone was counted between two and nine times. The chain uses TRBV28 and TRBJ2-7; tentative D call: TRBD1 (5 bases). CDR3 length equals 15 residues. The V end was cut by 1 base, the J end by 7 bases, with 17 bases between. CDR1 MDHEN and CDR2 SYDVKM come from the germline V gene. In DNA, the CDR3 is TGTGCCAGCAGTTTATCGCACAGTACCTCAGGGGAGCAGTACTTC. It is translated as CASSLSHSTSGEQYF.

The chain carries TRBV27 and TRBJ2-1; 14 bases map to TRBD2. The CDR3 has 19 amino acids. Unmatched junction bases numbered 11, after V lost 4 bases and J lost 3 bases. Germline V gives CDR1 MNHEY, CDR2 SMNVEV (reference sequence). The CDR3 reads CASSWSGLAGETSYNEQFF. In DNA, the CDR3 is TGTGCCAGCAGTTGGTCGGGACTAGCGGGGGAGACTAGCTACAATGAGCAGTTCTTC.